This TCR beta chain appears in the sequencing data of a study of T-cell reconstitution after alpha-beta-depleted transplantation in children. The length of the CDR3 is 17 residues. The germline CDR1 and CDR2 sequences are MDHEN and SYDVKM. Deletions cut 6 bases from V and 2 bases from J, with 23 bases between. The TCRbeta library incorporated unique molecular identifiers. TCRdb re-called the PCR reads with MiXCR, one entry per CDR3 protein. The sample yields a few hundred thousand distinct CDR3 sequences, approximately 12% seen once. As regards this clonotype: Just one base apart from a much larger clone, this may be a read error.

The clonotype originates from a human donor who donated a stem cell graft to a child with combined immunodeficiency. The chain joins TRBV28 to TRBJ2-7; either TRBD1 or TRBD2 may supply D (6 bases each). Sequences were derived from PBMCs from the stem cell graft donor, sampled from the stem cell graft. CDR3 loop: CASSSLTGRQATYEQYF. The CDR3 DNA reads TGTGCCAGCAGCTCCCTTACCGGGAGACAGGCCACCTACGAGCAGTACTTC.